This T cell receptor beta chain was obtained from a study of T-cell reconstitution after alpha-beta-depleted transplantation in children. Construction of the TCRbeta library involved unique molecular identifiers. TCRdb re-called the PCR reads through MiXCR, storing one row per CDR3 protein. The table has approximately 300,000 distinct CDR3 sequences, over 7.5% seen once. Notes on this clonotype: As yet, its antigen is unknown.

Notes on the study in general: The high TCRbeta diversity at day 60 in some patients came from surviving recipient T cells and thymic progenitors. Diversity and T-cell counts at one year after transplant derived mostly from new T cells. There were reportedly several hundred expanded graft clones from which alpha-beta T cells came about two months after transplant.

This sequence was found in a female patient aged 2 to 10 who had a stem cell transplant for Fanconi anemia, so the T cells may come from the graft donor. Sequenced material: peripheral blood, taken 360 days after TCRalphabeta/CD19-depleted stem cell transplant.

The CDR3 nucleotides read TGTGCCAGCAGTTACTCGGAAAGATATGGCTACACCTTC. It codes for CASSYSERYGYTF. The chain employs TRBV6-6 and TRBJ1-2; no clear D gene. The CDR3 is 13 residues long. Germline V gene lookup returns CDR1 MNHNY and CDR2 SVGAGI (reference sequence). V lost 0 bases, J lost 5 bases, and 7 bases lay in between.